This T cell receptor beta chain was captured in a study of control samples from healthy donors and cancer patients. Libraries were prepared by immunoSEQ multiplex PCR; TCRdb keeps only in-frame clonotypes and omits some of them. The sample includes approximately 97,000 clones, around four fifths seen only once; the top ten take around 20%. V lost 1 base and J lost 5; bases outside the gene matches: 8. This CDR3 contains 17 residues. Germline V lookup: CDR1 PRHDT, CDR2 FYEKMQ (reference sequence). Sequenced: blood. The receptor was derived from a man aged 25 to 40 in good health. The chain joins TRBV13 to TRBJ2-2; TRBD1 matches 9 bases. This CDR3 reads CASSLAGQGLETGELFF. The CDR3 DNA reads as TGTGCCAGCAGCTTAGCGGGACAGGGTTTAGAGACCGGGGAGCTGTTTTTT. The entire variable domain, with the rest obtained from reference TRBV13 and TRBJ2-2, is as follows: AAGVIQSPRHLIKEKRETATLKCYPIPRHDTVYWYQQGPGQDPQFLISFYEKMQSDKGSIPDRFSAQQFSDYHSELNMSSLELGDSALYFCASSLAGQGLETGELFFGEGSRLTVL.